Following are 8 T cell receptor beta chains from one sample sequenced in a study of T cells in Graves' hyperthyroidism and ophthalmopathy. Amplified TCR beta CDR3 regions came from RNA transcripts. When the TCR CDR3 underwent first-round RT-PCR, the HTBI primer set was used. TCRdb passed the multiplex PCR reads through MiXCR, listing each CDR3 protein once. The table lists 300,000 to 450,000 distinct CDR3 sequences, around 15% of them singletons. Sequencing was done on a sample of blood. These receptor sequences come from a woman in her twenties or thirties with Graves' ophthalmopathy.

This clonotype was detected ten times or more. This chain links TRBV30 with TRBJ2-3; 10 nucleotides agree with TRBD2. This CDR3 has 14 amino acids. J gave up 14 bases and V 5 bases, and 16 bases lay outside the gene matches. In germline, CDR1 is GTSNPN, CDR2 SVGIG (reference sequence). The CDR3 spells CAWGQTLAGDDRYF. Here the CDR3 DNA reads TGTGCCTGGGGACAGACCCTAGCGGGGGACGACAGGTATTTT.

This clonotype was recorded at least ten times. An end of the junction does not agree with germline; a read error may underlie this. V and J are TRBV2 and TRBJ1-4, with D tentatively TRBD1 (6 bases). CDR1 is SNHLY and CDR2 is FYNNEI in the germline V gene. The CDR3 has 13 amino acids. CDR3 protein: CASQGTANGKLFF. The DNA of the CDR3 is TGTGCCAGCCAGGGGACGGCTAATGGAAAACTGTTTTTT.

This clonotype was picked up a small number of times. The chain has TRBV9 and TRBJ2-1, with a tentative D call TRBD1 (6 bases). From germline, CDR1 is SGDLS and CDR2 YYNGEE. CDR3 length: 17 amino acids. The V and J ends lost 4 bases and 0 bases respectively, with 17 bases between them. In DNA form, the CDR3 reads TGTGCCAGCAGCCCGTTTGGGGGCTCCAGCTCCTACAATGAGCAGTTCTTC. It yields the protein CASSPFGGSSSYNEQFF.

Of note for this clonotype: A much larger clone lies a single base off, so this may be a read error. The chain is built from TRBV19 and TRBJ2-7; D perhaps matches TRBD2 (5 bases). The germline V gene encodes CDR1 LNHDA and CDR2 SQIVND (reference sequence). The CDR3 is 14 residues long. Here the CDR3 DNA reads TGTGCCAGTAGTGCCCGGGGTGGAGAGTACGAGAAGTACTTC. It specifies CASSARGGEYEKYF. Looking up the rest from reference TRBV19 and TRBJ2-7 gives the full variable domain: DGGITQSPKYLFRKEGQNVTLSCEQNLNHDAMYWYRQDPGQGLRLIYYSQIVNDFQKGDIAEGYSVSREKKESFPLTVTSAQKNPTAFYLCASSARGGEYEKYFGPGTRLTVT.

The rearrangement joins TRBV9 to TRBJ2-5, with 7 nucleotides matching TRBD2. CDR3 length equals 15 residues. V was pared by 0 bases and J by 5 bases, with 7 bases of the junction left unmatched. Germline V gene data show CDR1 as SGDLS and CDR2 as YYNGEE. The CDR3 nucleotides read TGTGCCAGCAGCGTAGTCGGGGAGGGCTGGGAGACCCAGTACTTC. It yields the protein CASSVVGEGWETQYF.

Many counts were recorded for this clonotype. The chain uses TRBV11-2 and TRBJ2-7; no definite D call. The CDR3 has 14 residues. The germline CDR1 and CDR2 sequences are SGHAT and FQNNGV. The V end was cut by 2 bases, the J end by 4 bases, with 12 bases between. In DNA form, the CDR3 reads TGTGCCAGCAGCTTATGGGCAGGACCTTACGAGCAGTACTTC. This encodes CASSLWAGPYEQYF. Full variable domain (remainder filled in from reference TRBV11-2 and TRBJ2-7): EAGVAQSPRYKIIEKRQSVAFWCNPISGHATLYWYQQILGQGPKLLIQFQNNGVVDDSQLPKDRFSAERLKGVDSTLKIQPAKLEDSAVYLCASSLWAGPYEQYFGPGTRLTVT.

This clonotype appeared many times. The chain is built from TRBV12-3 or TRBV12-4 and TRBJ2-7; D is unresolved. CDR3 size: 14 residues. V lost 1 base and J lost 0, with 7 bases in between. This CDR3 is CASSLGKSSYEQYF. CDR3 nucleotide sequence: TGTGCCAGCAGTTTAGGGAAAAGCTCCTACGAGCAGTACTTC.

This clonotype was recorded a few times. CDR3 coding DNA: TGTGCCAGCAGTTTATCAACCGGGGGCGGACTCGAGCAGTACTTC. This translates into CASSLSTGGGLEQYF. The chain combines TRBV27 with TRBJ2-7; D may match TRBD1 or TRBD2 (6 bases each). The CDR3 is 15 residues long. V lost 0 bases to trimming and J lost 6 bases, with 15 bases between them. Per germline, CDR1 MNHEY and CDR2 SMNVEV (reference sequence).